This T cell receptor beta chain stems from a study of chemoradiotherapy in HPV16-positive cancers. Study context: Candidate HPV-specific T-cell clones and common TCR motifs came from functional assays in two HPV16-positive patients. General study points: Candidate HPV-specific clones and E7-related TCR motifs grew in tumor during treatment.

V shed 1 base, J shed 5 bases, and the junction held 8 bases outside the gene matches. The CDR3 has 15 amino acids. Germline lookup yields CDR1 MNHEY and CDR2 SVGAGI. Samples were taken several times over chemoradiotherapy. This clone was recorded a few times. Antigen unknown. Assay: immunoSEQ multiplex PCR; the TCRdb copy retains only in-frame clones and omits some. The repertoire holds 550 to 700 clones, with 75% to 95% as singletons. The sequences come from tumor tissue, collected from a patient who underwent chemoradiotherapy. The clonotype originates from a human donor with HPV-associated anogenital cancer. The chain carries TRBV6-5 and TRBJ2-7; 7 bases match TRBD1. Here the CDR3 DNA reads TGTGCCAGCAGTTACTTGCCAGGGGGAAGCGACGAGCAGTACTTC. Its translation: CASSYLPGGSDEQYF.